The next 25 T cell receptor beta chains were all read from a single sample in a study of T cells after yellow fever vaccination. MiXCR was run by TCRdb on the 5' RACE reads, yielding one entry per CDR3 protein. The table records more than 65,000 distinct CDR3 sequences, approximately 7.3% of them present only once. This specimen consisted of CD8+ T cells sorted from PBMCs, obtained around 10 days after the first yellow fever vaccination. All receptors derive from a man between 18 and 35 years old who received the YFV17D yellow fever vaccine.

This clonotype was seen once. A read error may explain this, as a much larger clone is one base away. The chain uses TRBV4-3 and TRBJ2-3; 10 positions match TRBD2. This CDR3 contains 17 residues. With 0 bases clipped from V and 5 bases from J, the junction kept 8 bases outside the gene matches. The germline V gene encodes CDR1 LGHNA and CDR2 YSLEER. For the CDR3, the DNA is TGCGCCAGCAGCCAAGATCCAGCGGGGGGGATCAAAGATACGCAGTATTTT. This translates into CASSQDPAGGIKDTQYF.

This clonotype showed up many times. The CDR3 is CASSPWDVESYEQYF. The CDR3 coding sequence is TGCGCCAGCAGCCCTTGGGACGTGGAGAGCTACGAGCAGTACTTC. The chain joins TRBV4-3 to TRBJ2-7; either TRBD1 or TRBD2 may supply D (5 bases each). This CDR3 is 15 amino acids long. The V gene lost 4 bases and the J gene lost 3 bases, with 16 bases spanning the gap. Germline lookup yields CDR1 LGHNA and CDR2 YSLEER.

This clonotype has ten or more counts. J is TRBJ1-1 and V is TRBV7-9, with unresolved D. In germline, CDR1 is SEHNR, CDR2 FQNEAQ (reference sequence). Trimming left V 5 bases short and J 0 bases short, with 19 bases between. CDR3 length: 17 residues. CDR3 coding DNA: TGTGCCAGCAGCCTACAGAAGACGGGGTACATGAACACTGAAGCTTTCTTT. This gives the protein CASSLQKTGYMNTEAFF.

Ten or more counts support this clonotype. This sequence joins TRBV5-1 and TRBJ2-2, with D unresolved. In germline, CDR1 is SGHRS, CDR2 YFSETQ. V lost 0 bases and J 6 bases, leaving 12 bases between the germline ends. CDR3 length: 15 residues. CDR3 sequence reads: CASSLVAAGAGELFF. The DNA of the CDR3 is TGCGCCAGCAGCTTGGTGGCCGCCGGTGCCGGGGAGCTGTTTTTT.

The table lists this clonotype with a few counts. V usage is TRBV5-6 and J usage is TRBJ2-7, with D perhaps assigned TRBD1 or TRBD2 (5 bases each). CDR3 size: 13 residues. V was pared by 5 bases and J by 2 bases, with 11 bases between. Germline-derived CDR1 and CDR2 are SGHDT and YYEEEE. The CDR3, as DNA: TGTGCCAGCAGTTCCGGGGCCCCCTACGAGCAGTACTTC. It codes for CASSSGAPYEQYF.

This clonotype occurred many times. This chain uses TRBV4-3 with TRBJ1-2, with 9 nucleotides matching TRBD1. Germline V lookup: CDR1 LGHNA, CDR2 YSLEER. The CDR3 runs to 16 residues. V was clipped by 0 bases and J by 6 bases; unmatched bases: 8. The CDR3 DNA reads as TGCGCCAGCAGCCAAGAGGTTCGTCGGACAGGGGATGGCTACACCTTC. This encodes CASSQEVRRTGDGYTF.

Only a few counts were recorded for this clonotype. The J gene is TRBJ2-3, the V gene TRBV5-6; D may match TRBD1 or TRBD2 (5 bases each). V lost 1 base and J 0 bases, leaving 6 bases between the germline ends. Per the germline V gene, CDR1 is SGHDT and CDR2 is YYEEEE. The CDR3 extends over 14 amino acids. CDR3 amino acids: CASSLRGSTDTQYF. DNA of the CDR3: TGTGCCAGCAGCTTGCGGGGCAGCACAGATACGCAGTATTTT.

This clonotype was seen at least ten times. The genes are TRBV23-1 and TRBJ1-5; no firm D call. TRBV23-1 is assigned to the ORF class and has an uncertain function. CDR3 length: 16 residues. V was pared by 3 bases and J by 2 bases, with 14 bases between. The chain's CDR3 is CASSHLDRRGNQPQHF. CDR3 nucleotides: TGCGCCAGCAGTCACCTGGACCGGAGGGGCAATCAGCCCCAGCATTTT.

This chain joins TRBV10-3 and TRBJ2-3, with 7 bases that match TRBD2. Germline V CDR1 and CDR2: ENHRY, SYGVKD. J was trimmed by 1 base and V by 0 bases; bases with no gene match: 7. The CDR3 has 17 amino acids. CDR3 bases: TGTGCCATCAGTGAGTCGGCGGGGGAGACTGGCACAGATACGCAGTATTTT. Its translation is CAISESAGETGTDTQYF.

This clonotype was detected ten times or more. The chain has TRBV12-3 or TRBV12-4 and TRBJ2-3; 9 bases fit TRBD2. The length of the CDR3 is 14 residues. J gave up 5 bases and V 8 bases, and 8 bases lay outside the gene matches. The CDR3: CASGAGGAGDTQYF. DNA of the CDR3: TGTGCCAGCGGGGCGGGAGGGGCAGGAGATACGCAGTATTTT.

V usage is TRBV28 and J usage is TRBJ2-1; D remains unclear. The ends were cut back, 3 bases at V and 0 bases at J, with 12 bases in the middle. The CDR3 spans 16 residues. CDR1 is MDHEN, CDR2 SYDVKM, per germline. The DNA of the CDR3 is TGTGCCAGCAGTTTTTGGGTCTCGAGCTCCTACAATGAGCAGTTCTTC. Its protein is CASSFWVSSSYNEQFF.

In DNA, the CDR3 is TGTGCCAGCAGCTTACCGGGGAGATCCTACAATGAGCAGTTCTTC. This codes for CASSLPGRSYNEQFF. The chain employs TRBV7-9 and TRBJ2-1, with D tentatively TRBD2 (5 bases). The V end lost 2 bases, the J end lost 1 base, and 9 bases lay between the germline ends. Germline CDR1 SEHNR, CDR2 FQNEAQ (reference sequence). This CDR3 contains 15 residues.

The CDR3 DNA reads as TGTGCCACCAGCCAAGGGGCGGATGGACCCTACGAGCAGTACGTC. Its translation: CATSQGADGPYEQYV. The chain links TRBV3-1 to TRBJ2-7, with TRBD1 as a possible D gene (5 bases). The CDR3 is made up of 15 amino acids. Germline assignment: CDR1 LGHDT and CDR2 YNNKEL (reference sequence).

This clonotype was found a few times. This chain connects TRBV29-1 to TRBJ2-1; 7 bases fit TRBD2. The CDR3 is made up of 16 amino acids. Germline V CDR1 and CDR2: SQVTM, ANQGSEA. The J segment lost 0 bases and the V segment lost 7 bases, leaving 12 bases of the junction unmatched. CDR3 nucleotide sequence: TGCAGCGCAAGCGGGATGGCGGGGAGCTCCTACAATGAGCAGTTCTTC. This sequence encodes CSASGMAGSSYNEQFF.

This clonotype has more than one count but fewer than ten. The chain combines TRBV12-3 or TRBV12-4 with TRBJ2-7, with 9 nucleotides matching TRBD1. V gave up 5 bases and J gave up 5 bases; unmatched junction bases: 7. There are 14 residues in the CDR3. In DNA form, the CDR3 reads TGTGCCAGCAGTCCCGGGACAGGGTACAACGAGCAGTACTTC. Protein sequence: CASSPGTGYNEQYF.

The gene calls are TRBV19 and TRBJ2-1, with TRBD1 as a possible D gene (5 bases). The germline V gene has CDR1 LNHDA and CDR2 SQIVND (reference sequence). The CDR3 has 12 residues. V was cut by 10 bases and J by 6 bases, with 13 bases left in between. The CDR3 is CATTDRPNEQFF. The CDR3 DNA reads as TGTGCCACCACTGACAGACCCAATGAGCAGTTCTTC.

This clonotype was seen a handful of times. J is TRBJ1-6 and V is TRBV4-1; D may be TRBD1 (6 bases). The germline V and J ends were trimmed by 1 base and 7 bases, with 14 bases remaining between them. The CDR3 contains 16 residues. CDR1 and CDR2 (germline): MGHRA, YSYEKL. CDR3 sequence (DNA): TGCGCCAGCAGCCAAGCAAACAGGGACCGGAATTCACCCCTCCACTTT. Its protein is CASSQANRDRNSPLHF.

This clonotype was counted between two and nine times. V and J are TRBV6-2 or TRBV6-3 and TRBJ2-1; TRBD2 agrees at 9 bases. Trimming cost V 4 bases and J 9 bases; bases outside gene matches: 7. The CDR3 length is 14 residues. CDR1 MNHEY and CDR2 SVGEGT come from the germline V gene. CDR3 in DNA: TGTGCCAGCAGTTTGGCGGGGGGGACGAGTGAGCAGTTCTTC. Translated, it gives CASSLAGGTSEQFF.

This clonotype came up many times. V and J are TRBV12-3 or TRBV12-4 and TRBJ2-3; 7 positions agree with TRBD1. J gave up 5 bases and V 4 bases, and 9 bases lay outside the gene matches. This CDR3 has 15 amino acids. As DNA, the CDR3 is TGTGCCAGCAGTTCACCGCGGACAGGAGGAGATACGCAGTATTTT. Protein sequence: CASSSPRTGGDTQYF.

This CDR3 reads CASSTGPGLAATYEQYF. In DNA form, the CDR3 reads TGTGCCAGTTCCACGGGTCCTGGACTAGCGGCAACCTACGAGCAGTACTTC. The rearrangement uses TRBV9 and TRBJ2-7; TRBD2 matches 10 bases. Germline-derived CDR1 and CDR2 are SGDLS and YYNGEE. CDR3 size: 17 residues. Trimming at V came to 8 bases and at J to 2 bases, leaving 16 bases not matched to a gene.

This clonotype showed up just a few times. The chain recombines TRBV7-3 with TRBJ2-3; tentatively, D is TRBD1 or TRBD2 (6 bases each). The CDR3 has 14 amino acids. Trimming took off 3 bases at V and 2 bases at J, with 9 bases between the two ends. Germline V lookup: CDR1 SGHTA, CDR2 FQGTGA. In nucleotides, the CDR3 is TGTGCCAGCAGCTTCGGGGGCCTCACAGATACGCAGTATTTT. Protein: CASSFGGLTDTQYF.

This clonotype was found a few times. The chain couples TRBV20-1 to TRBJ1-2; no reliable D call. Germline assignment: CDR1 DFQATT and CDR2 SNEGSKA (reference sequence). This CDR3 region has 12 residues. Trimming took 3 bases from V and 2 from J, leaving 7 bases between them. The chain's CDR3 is CSASSENYGYTF. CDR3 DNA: TGCAGTGCTAGTAGTGAGAACTATGGCTACACCTTC.

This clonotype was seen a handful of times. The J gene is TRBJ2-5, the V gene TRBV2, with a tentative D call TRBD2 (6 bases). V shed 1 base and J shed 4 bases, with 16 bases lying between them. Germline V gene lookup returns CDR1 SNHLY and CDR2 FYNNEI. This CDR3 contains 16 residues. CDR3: CASSEVGGVFRETQYF. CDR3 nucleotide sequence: TGTGCCAGCAGTGAAGTAGGAGGGGTTTTCAGAGAGACCCAGTACTTC.

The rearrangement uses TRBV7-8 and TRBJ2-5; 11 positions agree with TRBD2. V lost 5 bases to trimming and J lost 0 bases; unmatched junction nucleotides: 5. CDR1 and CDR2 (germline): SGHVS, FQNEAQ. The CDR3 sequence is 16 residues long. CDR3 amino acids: CASSRRTSGYQETQYF. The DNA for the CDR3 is TGTGCCAGCAGCCGGAGGACTAGCGGGTACCAAGAGACCCAGTACTTC.

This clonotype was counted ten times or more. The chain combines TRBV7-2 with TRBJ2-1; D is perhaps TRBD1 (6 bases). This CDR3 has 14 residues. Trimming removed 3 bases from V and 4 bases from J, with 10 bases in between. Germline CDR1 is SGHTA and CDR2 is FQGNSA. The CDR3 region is CASSLGTPYNEQFF. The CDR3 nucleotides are TGTGCCAGCAGCTTGGGGACACCTTACAATGAGCAGTTCTTC.